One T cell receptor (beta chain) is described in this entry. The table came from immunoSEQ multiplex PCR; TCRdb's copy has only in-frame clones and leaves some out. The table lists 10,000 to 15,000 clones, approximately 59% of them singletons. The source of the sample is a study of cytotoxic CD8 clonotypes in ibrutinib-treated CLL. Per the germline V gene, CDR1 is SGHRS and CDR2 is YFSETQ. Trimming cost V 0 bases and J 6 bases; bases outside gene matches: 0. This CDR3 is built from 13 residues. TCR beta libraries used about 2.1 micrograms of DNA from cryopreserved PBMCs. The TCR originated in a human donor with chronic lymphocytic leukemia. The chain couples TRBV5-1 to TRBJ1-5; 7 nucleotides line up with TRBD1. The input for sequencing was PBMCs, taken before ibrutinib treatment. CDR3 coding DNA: TGCGCCAGCAGCTTGGGACAGGGTCAGCCCCAGCATTTT. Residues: CASSLGQGQPQHF.